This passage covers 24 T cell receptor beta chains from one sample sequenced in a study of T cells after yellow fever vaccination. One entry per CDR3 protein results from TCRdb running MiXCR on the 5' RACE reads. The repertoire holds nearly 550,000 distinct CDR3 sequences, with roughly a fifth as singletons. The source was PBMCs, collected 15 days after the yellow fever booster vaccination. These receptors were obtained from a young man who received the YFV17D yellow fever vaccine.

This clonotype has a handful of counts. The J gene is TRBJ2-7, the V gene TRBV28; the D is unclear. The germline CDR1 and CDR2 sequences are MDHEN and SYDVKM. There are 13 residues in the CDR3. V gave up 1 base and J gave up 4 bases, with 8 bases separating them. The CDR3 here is CASSLFNPYEQYF. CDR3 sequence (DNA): TGTGCCAGCAGTTTATTCAACCCGTACGAGCAGTACTTC.

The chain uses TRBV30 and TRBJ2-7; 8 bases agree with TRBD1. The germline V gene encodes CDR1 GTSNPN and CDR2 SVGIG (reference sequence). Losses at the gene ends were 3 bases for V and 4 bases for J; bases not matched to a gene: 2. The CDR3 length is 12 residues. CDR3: CAWSRGPYEQYF. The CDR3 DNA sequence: TGTGCCTGGAGCAGGGGGCCTTACGAGCAGTACTTC. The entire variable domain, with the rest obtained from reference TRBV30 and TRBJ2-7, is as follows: SQTIHQWPATLVQPVGSPLSLECTVEGTSNPNLYWYRQAAGRGLQLLFYSVGIGQISSEVPQNLSASRPQDRQFILSSKKLLLSDSGFYLCAWSRGPYEQYFGPGTRLTVT.

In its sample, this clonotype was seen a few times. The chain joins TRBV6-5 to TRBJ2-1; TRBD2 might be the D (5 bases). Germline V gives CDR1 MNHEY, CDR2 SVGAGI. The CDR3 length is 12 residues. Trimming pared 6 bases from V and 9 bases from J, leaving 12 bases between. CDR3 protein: CASSRTRSEQFF. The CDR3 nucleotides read TGTGCCAGCAGCCGTACTAGATCTGAGCAGTTCTTC.

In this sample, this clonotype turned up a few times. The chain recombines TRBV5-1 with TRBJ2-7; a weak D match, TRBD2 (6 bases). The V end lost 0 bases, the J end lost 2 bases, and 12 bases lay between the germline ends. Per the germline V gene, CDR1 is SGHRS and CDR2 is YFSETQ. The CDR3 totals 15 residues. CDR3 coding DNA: TGCGCCAGCAGCTTGGGTGCGGGACGAACCTACGAGCAGTACTTC. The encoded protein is CASSLGAGRTYEQYF.

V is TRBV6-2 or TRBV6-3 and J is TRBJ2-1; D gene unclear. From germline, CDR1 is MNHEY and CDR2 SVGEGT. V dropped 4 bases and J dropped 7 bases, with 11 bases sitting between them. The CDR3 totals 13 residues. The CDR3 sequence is CASSFHGYNEQFF. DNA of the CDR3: TGTGCCAGCAGTTTTCACGGGTATAATGAGCAGTTCTTC.

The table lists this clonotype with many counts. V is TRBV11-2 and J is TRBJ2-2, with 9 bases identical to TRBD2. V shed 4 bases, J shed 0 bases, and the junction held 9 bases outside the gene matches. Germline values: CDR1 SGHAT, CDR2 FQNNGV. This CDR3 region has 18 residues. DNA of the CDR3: TGTGCCAGCAGCTCCCGGACTAGCGATATCGCGAACACCGGGGAGCTGTTTTTT. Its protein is CASSSRTSDIANTGELFF.

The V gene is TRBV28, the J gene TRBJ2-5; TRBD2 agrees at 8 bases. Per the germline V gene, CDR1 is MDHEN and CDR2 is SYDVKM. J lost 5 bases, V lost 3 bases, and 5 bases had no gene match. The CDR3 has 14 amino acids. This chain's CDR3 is CASSLGGRWETQYF. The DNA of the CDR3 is TGTGCCAGCAGTTTGGGCGGGAGGTGGGAGACCCAGTACTTC.

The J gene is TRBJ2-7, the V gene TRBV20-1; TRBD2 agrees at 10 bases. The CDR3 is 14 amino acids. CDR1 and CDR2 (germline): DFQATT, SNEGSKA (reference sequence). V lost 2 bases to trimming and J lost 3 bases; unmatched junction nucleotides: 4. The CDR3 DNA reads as TGCAGTGCTAGACTAGCGGGAGAGGGCTACGAGCAGTACTTC. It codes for CSARLAGEGYEQYF.

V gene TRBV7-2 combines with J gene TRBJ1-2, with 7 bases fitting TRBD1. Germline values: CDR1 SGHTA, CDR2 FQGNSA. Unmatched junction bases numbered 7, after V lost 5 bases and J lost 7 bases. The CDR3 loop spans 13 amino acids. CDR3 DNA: TGTGCCAGCAGCCCCGAACAGGGGTCTGGCTACACCTTC. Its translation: CASSPEQGSGYTF.

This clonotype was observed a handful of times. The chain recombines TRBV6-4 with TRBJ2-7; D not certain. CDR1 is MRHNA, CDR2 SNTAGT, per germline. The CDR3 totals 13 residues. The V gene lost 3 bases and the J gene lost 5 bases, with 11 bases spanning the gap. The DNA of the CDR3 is TGTGCCAGCAGTGAGGAGTTCGGGCACGAGCAGTACTTC. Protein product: CASSEEFGHEQYF.

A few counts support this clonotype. CDR3 coding DNA: TGTGCCAGCAGCGGCGCGGGACAGGGGATGAACGAGCAGTACTTC. This codes for CASSGAGQGMNEQYF. The chain combines TRBV7-9 with TRBJ2-7; 10 bases agree with TRBD1. The germline V gene has CDR1 SEHNR and CDR2 FQNEAQ (reference sequence). With 5 bases clipped from V and 5 bases from J, the junction kept 9 bases outside the gene matches. The CDR3 totals 15 residues.

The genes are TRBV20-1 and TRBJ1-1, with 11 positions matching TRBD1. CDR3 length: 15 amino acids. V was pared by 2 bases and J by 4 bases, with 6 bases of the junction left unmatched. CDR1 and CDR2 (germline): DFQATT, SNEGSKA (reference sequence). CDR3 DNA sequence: TGCAGTGCTAGATTCTGGGGGACAGGGGGCACTGAAGCTTTCTTT. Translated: CSARFWGTGGTEAFF.

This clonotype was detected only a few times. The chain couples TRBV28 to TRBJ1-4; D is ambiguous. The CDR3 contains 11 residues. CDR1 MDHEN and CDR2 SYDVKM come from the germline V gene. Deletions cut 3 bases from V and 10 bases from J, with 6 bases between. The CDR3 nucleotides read TGTGCCAGCAGTTTGGCGGGAAAACTGTTTTTT. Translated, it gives CASSLAGKLFF. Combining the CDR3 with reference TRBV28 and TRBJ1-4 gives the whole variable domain DVKVTQSSRYLVKRTGEKVFLECVQDMDHENMFWYRQDPGLGLRLIYFSYDVKMKEKGDIPEGYSVSREKKERFSLILESASTNQTSMYLCASSLAGKLFFGSGTQLSVL.

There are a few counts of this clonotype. In nucleotides, the CDR3 is TGCAGCGTTGTAGGGGGATTTTACGAGCAGTACTTC. As protein: CSVVGGFYEQYF. V usage is TRBV29-1 and J usage is TRBJ2-7; maybe TRBD1 (6 bases). CDR1 is SQVTM and CDR2 is ANQGSEA in the germline V gene. The CDR3 consists of 12 residues. Trimming pared 4 bases from V and 4 bases from J, leaving 11 bases between.

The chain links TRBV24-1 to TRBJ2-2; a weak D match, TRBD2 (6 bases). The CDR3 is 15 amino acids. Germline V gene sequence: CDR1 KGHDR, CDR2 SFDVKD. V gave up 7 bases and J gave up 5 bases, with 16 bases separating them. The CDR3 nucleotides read TGTGCCACCAGCCCGCCCGGGAGCGAAACCGGGGAGCTGTTTTTT. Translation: CATSPPGSETGELFF.

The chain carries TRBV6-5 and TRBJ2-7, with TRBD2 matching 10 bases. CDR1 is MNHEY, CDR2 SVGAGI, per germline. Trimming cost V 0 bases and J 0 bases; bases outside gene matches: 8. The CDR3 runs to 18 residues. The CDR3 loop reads CASSYSFAASGSSYEQYF. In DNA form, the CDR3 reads TGTGCCAGCAGTTACTCGTTTGCGGCTAGCGGGAGCTCCTACGAGCAGTACTTC.

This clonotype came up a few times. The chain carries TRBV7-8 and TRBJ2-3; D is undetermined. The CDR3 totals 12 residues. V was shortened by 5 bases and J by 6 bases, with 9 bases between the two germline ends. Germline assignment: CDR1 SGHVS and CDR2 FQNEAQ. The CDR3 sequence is CASSLWSDTQYF. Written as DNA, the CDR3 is TGTGCCAGCAGCCTCTGGTCGGATACGCAGTATTTT.

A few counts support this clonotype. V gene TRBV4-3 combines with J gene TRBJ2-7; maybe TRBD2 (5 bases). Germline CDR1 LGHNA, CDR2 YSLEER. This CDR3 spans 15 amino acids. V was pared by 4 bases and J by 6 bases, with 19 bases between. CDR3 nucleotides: TGCGCCAGCAGCCCACACCTTGAGGGTGCGGTCGAGCAGTACTTC. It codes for CASSPHLEGAVEQYF.

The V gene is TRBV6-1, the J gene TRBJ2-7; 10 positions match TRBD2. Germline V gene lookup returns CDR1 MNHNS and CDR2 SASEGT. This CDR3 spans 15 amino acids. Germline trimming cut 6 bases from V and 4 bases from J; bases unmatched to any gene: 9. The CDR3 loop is CASRMTGTSAYEQYF. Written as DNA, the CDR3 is TGTGCCAGCAGGATGACCGGGACTAGCGCGTACGAGCAGTACTTC.

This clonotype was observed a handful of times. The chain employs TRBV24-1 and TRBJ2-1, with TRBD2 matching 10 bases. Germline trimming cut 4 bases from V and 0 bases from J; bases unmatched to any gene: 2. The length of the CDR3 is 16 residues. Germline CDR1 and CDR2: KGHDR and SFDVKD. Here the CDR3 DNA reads TGTGCCACCAGTGACCCTAGCGGGAGCTCCTACAATGAGCAGTTCTTC. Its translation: CATSDPSGSSYNEQFF.

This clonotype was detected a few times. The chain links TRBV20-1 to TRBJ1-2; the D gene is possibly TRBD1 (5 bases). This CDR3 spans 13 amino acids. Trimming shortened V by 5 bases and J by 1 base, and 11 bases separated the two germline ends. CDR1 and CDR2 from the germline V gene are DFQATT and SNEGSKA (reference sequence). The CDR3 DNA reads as TGCAGTGCTGTACAGGAGTTTAACTATGGCTACACCTTC. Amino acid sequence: CSAVQEFNYGYTF.

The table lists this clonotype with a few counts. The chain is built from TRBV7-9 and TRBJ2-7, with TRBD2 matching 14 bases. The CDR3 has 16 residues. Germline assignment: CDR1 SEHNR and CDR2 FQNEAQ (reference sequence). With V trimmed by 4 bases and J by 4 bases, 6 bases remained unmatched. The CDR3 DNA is TGTGCCAGCAGCTCAGGGACTAGCGGGAGCAGGTACGAGCAGTACTTC. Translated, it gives CASSSGTSGSRYEQYF.

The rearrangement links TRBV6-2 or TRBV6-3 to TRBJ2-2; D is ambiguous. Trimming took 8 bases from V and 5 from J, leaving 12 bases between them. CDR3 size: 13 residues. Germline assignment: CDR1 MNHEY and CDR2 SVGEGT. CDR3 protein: CASSSKATGELFF. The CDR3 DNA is TGTGCCAGCTCCTCGAAAGCTACCGGGGAGCTGTTTTTT.

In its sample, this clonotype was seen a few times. The CDR3 region is CASSRDRNSEQFF. DNA for the CDR3: TGCGCCAGCAGCCGCGACCGAAACAGTGAGCAGTTCTTC. The J gene is TRBJ2-1, the V gene TRBV5-1; D unresolved. The CDR3 sequence is 13 residues long. Germline V gene data show CDR1 as SGHRS and CDR2 as YFSETQ. V was clipped by 4 bases and J by 9 bases, with 14 bases between them.